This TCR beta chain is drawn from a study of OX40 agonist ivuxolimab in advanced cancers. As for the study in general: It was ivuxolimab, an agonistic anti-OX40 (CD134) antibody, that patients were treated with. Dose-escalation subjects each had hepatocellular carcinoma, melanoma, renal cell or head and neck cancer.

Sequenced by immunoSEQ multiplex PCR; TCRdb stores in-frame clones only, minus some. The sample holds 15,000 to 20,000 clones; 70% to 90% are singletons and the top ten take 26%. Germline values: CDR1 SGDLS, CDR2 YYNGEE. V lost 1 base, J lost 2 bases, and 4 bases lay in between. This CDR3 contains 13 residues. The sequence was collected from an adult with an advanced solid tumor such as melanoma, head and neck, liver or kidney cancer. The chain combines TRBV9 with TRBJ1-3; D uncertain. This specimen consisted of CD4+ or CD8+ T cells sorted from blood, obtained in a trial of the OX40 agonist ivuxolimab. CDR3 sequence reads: CASSVWPGNTIYF. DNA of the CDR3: TGTGCCAGCAGCGTATGGCCTGGAAACACCATATATTTT.